This T cell receptor (beta chain) emerged from a study of T cells after yellow fever vaccination. Study results and limitations: Clonotypes shared by both compartments, CD4 and CD8, made up a small share. Peaking on day 5 versus 15, the secondary response was faster but weaker.

Germline V gives CDR1 MNHEY, CDR2 SVGAGI. The CDR3 is made up of 18 amino acids. The V and J ends lost 2 bases and 2 bases, in that order; junction bases with no gene match: 12. TCRdb reprocessed the 5' RACE reads with MiXCR, giving one entry per CDR3 protein. The profile shows around 47,000 distinct CDR3 sequences, 6.8% of them singletons. This clonotype was counted many times. This receptor was obtained from a man aged 25 to 40 who received the YFV17D yellow fever vaccine. The sequencing used CD8+ T cells not binding an NS4B(214-222) dextramer, sorted from PBMCs, collected 45 days after the yellow fever booster vaccination. This chain uses TRBV6-5 with TRBJ2-3, with 8 bases identical to TRBD2. The CDR3 protein is CASSYLPQAGVVTDTQYF. The CDR3 DNA is TGTGCCAGCAGTTACCTACCCCAAGCGGGAGTAGTCACAGATACGCAGTATTTT.